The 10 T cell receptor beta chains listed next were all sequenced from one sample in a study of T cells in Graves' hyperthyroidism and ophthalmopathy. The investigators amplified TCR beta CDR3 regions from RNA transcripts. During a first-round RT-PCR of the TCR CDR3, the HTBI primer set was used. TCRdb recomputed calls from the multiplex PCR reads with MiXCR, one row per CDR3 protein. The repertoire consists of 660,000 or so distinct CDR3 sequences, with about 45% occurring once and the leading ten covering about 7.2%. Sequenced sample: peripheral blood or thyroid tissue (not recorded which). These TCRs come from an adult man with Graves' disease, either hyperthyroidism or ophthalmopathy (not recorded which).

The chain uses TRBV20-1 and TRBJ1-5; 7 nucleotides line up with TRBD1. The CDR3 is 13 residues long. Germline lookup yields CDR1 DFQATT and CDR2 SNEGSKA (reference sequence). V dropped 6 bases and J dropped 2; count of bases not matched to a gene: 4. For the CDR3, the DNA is TGCAGTGCCCGGGACAGCGGCAATCAGCCCCAGCATTTT. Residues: CSARDSGNQPQHF.

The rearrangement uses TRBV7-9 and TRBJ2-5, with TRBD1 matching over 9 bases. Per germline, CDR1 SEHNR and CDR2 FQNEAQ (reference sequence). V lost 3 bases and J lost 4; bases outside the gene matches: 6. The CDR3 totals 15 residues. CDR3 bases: TGTGCCAGCAGCTTGGACGGGACAGGGACAGAGACCCAGTACTTC. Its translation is CASSLDGTGTETQYF.

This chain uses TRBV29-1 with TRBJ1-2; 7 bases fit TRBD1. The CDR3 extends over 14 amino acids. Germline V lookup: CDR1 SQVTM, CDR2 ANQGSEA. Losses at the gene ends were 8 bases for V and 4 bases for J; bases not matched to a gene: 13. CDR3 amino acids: CSLGTDRRAYGYTF. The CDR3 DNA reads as TGCAGCTTGGGAACGGACAGGAGAGCCTATGGCTACACCTTC.

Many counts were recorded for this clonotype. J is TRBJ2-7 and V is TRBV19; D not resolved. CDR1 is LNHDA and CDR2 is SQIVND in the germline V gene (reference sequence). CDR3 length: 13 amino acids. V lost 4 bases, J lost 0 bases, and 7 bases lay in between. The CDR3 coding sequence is TGTGCCAGTAGTAAGACGTCCTCCTACGAGCAGTACTTC. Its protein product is CASSKTSSYEQYF.

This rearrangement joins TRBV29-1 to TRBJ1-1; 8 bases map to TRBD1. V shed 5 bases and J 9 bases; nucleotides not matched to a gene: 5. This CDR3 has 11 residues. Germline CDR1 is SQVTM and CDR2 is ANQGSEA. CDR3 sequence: CSVRQGAQAFF. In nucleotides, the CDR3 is TGCAGCGTTCGTCAGGGGGCGCAAGCTTTCTTT.

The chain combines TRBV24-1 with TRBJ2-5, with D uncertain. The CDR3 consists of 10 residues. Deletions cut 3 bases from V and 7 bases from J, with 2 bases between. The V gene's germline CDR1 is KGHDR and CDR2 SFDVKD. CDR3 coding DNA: TGTGCCACCAGTGATGGGACCCAGTACTTC. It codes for CATSDGTQYF.

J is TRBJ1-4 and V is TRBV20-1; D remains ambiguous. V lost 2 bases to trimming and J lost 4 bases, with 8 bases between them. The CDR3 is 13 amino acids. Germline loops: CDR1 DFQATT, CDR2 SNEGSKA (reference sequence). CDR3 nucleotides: TGCAGTGCTAGAAGCCACGGTAATGAAAAACTGTTTTTT. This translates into CSARSHGNEKLFF.

CDR3 residues: CAISSRTSGGPYEQYF. In nucleotides, the CDR3 is TGTGCCATCAGTTCCCGGACTAGCGGGGGGCCCTACGAGCAGTACTTC. The chain is built from TRBV10-3 and TRBJ2-7; TRBD2 matches at 14 bases. Germline trimming cut 5 bases from V and 2 bases from J; bases unmatched to any gene: 5. The CDR3 consists of 16 residues. Germline V gene sequence: CDR1 ENHRY, CDR2 SYGVKD.

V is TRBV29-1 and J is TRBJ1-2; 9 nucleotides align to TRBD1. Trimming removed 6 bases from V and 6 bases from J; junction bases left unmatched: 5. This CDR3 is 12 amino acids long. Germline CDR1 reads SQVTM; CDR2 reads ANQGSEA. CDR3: CSVLQGADGYTF. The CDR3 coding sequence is TGCAGCGTCTTACAGGGGGCGGATGGCTACACCTTC. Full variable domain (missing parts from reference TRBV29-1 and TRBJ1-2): SAVISQKPSRDICQRGTSLTIQCQVDSQVTMMFWYRQQPGQSLTLIATANQGSEATYESGFVIDKFPISRPNLTFSTLTVSNMSPEDSSIYLCSVLQGADGYTFGSGTRLTVV.

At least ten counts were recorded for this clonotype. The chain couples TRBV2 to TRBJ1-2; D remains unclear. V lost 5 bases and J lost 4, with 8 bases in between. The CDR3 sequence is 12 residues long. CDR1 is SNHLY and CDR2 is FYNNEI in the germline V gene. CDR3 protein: CASSPSLYGYTF. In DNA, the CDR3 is TGTGCCAGCAGTCCGTCTCTCTATGGCTACACCTTC. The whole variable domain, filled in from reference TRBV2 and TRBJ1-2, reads EPEVTQTPSHQVTQMGQEVILRCVPISNHLYFYWYRQILGQKVEFLVSFYNNEISEKSEIFDDQFSVERPDGSNFTLKIRSTKLEDSAMYFCASSPSLYGYTFGSGTRLTVV.